These 5 T cell receptor beta chains were sequenced from one sample in a study of cytotoxic CD8 clonotypes in ibrutinib-treated CLL. Assay: immunoSEQ multiplex PCR; the TCRdb copy retains only in-frame clones and omits some. The sample holds around 330,000 clones; 60% to 80% are singletons and the top ten take roughly 6.7%. This specimen was PBMCs, taken after 36 months of ibrutinib treatment. The source of these receptors is a human donor with chronic lymphocytic leukemia.

The chain recombines TRBV4-1 with TRBJ1-5, with D unresolved. Trimming left V 1 base short and J 8 bases short, with 9 bases between. CDR3 length: 13 amino acids. CDR1 is MGHRA and CDR2 is YSYEKL in the germline V gene. The CDR3 protein is CASSQGRAEPQHF. CDR3 sequence (DNA): TGCGCCAGCAGCCAAGGGCGAGCGGAGCCCCAGCATTTT.

This chain uses TRBV15 with TRBJ1-2; 7 positions agree with TRBD1. J was trimmed by 1 base and V by 3 bases; bases with no gene match: 2. The germline CDR1 and CDR2 sequences are LNHNV and YYDKDF (reference sequence). The CDR3 loop spans 14 amino acids. The CDR3 region is CATSRGQNNYGYTF. CDR3 DNA: TGTGCCACCAGCAGGGGACAGAATAACTATGGCTACACCTTC.

This chain connects TRBV2 to TRBJ2-1, with TRBD1 matching over 8 bases. Germline CDR1 SNHLY, CDR2 FYNNEI. CDR3 size: 13 residues. J lost 2 bases, V lost 7 bases, and 1 base had no gene match. In nucleotides, the CDR3 is TGTGCCAGCACACAGGGGGCCTACAATGAGCAGTTCTTC. Its translation is CASTQGAYNEQFF.

V and J are TRBV9 and TRBJ2-1; maybe TRBD2 (5 bases). Germline CDR1 and CDR2: SGDLS and YYNGEE. The CDR3 is 14 residues long. V gave up 0 bases and J gave up 7 bases, with 11 bases separating them. CDR3 DNA: TGTGCCAGCAGCGTAGATGGACTGCCGAATGAGCAGTTCTTC. It translates to CASSVDGLPNEQFF.

The V and J genes are TRBV6-5 and TRBJ1-2, with TRBD1 identical over 9 bases. Germline trimming cut 0 bases from V and 0 bases from J; bases unmatched to any gene: 2. The CDR3 consists of 16 residues. Germline V gene sequence: CDR1 MNHEY, CDR2 SVGAGI. In DNA form, the CDR3 reads TGTGCCAGCAGTTACTCGACAGGGGGAGCTAACTATGGCTACACCTTC. It specifies CASSYSTGGANYGYTF.